This T cell receptor beta chain was sequenced during a study of beta chain features in type 1 diabetes. Study-level results: TCRB CDR3s from Type 1 diabetes patients were moderately but significantly shorter in all four CD4+ subsets.

As to this clone: Antigen unknown.

The CDR3 has 14 residues. Trimming at V came to 0 bases and at J to 13 bases, leaving 11 bases not matched to a gene. Germline-derived CDR1 and CDR2 are SGDLS and YYNGEE. Every isolated RNA sample was fully reverse transcribed, so sequencing captured expressed TCRB transcripts. The protocol was immunoSEQ multiplex PCR, while the TCRdb copy is restricted to in-frame clones and leaves out a portion. The sample consists of about 360,000 clones, approximately 12% of them appearing once. This chain links TRBV9 with TRBJ1-2; 8 nucleotides agree with TRBD1. The clonotype originates from a man aged 18 to 29 in good health. Sequencing used naive CD4+ T cells from blood. CDR3 DNA: TGTGCCAGCAGCGTAGAGGGGACAGGTTGGAAGGTCACCTTC. This encodes CASSVEGTGWKVTF.